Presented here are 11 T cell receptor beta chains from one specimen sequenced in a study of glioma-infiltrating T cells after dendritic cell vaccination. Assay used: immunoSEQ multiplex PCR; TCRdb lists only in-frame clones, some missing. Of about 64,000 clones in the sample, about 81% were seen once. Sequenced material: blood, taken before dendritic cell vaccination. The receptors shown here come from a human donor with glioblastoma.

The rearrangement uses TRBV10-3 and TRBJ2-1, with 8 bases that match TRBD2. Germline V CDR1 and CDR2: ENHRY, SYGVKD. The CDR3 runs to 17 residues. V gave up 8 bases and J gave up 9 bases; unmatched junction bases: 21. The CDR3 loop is CAIRLSSGDFSAGEQFF. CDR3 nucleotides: TGTGCCATCCGCCTTAGTAGCGGGGACTTTTCAGCGGGTGAGCAGTTCTTC.

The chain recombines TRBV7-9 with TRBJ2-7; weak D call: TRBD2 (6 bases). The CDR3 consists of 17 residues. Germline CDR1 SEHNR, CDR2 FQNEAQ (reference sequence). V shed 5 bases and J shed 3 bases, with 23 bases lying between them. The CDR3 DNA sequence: TGTGCCAGCAGCCCCTGGGACTTCCTCACTTTAGGCTACGAGCAGTACTTC. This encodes CASSPWDFLTLGYEQYF.

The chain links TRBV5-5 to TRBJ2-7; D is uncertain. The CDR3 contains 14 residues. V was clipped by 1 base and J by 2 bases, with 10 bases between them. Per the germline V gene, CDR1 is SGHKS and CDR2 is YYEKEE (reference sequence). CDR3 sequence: CASSLFVSTYEQYF. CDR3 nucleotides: TGTGCCAGCAGCTTGTTTGTAAGCACCTACGAGCAGTACTTC.

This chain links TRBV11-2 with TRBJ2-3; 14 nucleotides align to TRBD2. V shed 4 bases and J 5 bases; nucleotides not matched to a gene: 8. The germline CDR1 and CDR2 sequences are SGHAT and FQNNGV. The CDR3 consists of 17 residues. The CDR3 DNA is TGTGCCAGCAGCTCGGGACTAGCGGGGGCGGGGGGAGATACGCAGTATTTT. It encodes CASSSGLAGAGGDTQYF.

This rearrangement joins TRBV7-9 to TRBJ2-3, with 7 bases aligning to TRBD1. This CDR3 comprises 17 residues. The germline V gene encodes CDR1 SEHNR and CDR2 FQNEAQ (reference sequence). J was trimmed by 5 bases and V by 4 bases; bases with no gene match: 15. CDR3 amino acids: CASSSSPIGTAIDTQYF. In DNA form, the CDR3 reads TGTGCCAGCAGCTCGTCCCCGATCGGGACAGCGATAGATACGCAGTATTTT.

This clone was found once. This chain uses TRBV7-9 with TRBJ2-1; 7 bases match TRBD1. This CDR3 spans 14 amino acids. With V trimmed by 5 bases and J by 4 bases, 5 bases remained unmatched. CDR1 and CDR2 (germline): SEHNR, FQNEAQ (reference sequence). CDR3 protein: CASSTGQLYNEQFF. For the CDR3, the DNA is TGTGCCAGCAGCACGGGACAGCTTTACAATGAGCAGTTCTTC.

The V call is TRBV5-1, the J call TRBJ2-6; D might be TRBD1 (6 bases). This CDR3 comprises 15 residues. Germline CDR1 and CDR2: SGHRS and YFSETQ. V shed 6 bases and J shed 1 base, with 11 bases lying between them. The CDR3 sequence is CASTQGISGANVLTF. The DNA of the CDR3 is TGCGCCAGCACACAGGGTATATCTGGGGCCAACGTCCTGACTTTC.

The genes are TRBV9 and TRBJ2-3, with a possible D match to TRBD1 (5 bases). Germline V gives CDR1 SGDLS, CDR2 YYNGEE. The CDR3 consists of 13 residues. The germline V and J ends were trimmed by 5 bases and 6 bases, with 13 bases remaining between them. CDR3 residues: CASRGPALDTQYF. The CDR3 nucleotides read TGTGCCAGCAGGGGGCCTGCGCTCGATACGCAGTATTTT.

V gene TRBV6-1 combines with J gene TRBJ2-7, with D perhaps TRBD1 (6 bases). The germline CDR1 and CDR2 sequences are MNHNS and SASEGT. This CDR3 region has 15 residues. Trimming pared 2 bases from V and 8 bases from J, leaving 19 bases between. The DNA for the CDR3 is TGTGCCAGCAGTGAATTAGTATTGGGCAGGGGAAAGCAGTACTTC. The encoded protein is CASSELVLGRGKQYF.

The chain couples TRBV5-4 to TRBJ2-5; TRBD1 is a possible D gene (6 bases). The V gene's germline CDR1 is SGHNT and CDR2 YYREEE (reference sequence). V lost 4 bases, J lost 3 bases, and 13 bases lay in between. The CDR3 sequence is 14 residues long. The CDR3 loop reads CASSLRTAEETQYF. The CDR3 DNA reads TGTGCCAGCAGCCTCAGGACAGCCGAAGAGACCCAGTACTTC.

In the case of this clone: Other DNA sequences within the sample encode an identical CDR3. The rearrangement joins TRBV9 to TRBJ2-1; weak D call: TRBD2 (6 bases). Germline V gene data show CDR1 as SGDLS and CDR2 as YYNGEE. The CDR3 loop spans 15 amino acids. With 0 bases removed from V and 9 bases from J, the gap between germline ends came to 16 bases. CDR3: CASSVAGAGRSEQFF. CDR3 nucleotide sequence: TGTGCCAGCAGCGTAGCCGGGGCGGGAAGGAGTGAGCAGTTCTTC.